These 21 T cell receptor beta chains share one sample of origin, sequenced in a study of T cell responses to AZD1222 COVID-19 vaccine. Some clones are missing from TCRdb's copy, which holds only in-frame ones; the method was immunoSEQ multiplex PCR. Seen here are approximately 110,000 clones, roughly 90% observed once, and the top ten hold around 8%. This material consisted of peripheral blood, taken 28 days after the second AZD1222 dose. All receptors derive from an adult who received the AZD1222 COVID-19 vaccine.

The chain is built from TRBV7-2 and TRBJ2-2; TRBD1 aligns across 8 bases. V was pared by 2 bases and J by 0 bases, with 5 bases of the junction left unmatched. The germline CDR1 and CDR2 sequences are SGHTA and FQGNSA. The CDR3 extends over 17 amino acids. The CDR3 DNA follows: TGTGCCAGCAGCTTAAGGGGGGACAGGACGAACACCGGGGAGCTGTTTTTT. Encoded protein: CASSLRGDRTNTGELFF.

This chain joins TRBV28 and TRBJ2-1; D gene unclear. This CDR3 spans 10 amino acids. The germline CDR1 and CDR2 sequences are MDHEN and SYDVKM. The germline V and J ends were trimmed by 4 bases and 5 bases, with 0 bases remaining between them. CDR3 bases: TGTGCCAGCAGTTACAATGAGCAGTTCTTC. This sequence encodes CASSYNEQFF. Looking up the rest from reference TRBV28 and TRBJ2-1 gives the full variable domain: DVKVTQSSRYLVKRTGEKVFLECVQDMDHENMFWYRQDPGLGLRLIYFSYDVKMKEKGDIPEGYSVSREKKERFSLILESASTNQTSMYLCASSYNEQFFGPGTRLTVL.

Of note for this clone: Other DNA variants within this sample encode the same CDR3. The gene calls are TRBV28 and TRBJ1-6; 9 positions agree with TRBD1. Germline CDR1 reads MDHEN; CDR2 reads SYDVKM. CDR3 size: 14 residues. The V gene end was trimmed by 6 bases and the J gene end by 7 bases; junction bases not matched to a gene: 4. CDR3: CASSLGQGNSPLHF. The CDR3 DNA reads as TGTGCCAGCAGCCTGGGACAGGGAAATTCACCCCTCCACTTT.

The chain couples TRBV25-1 to TRBJ1-5; perhaps TRBD1 as D (5 bases). The CDR3 is 15 residues long. CDR1 MGHDK and CDR2 SYGVNS come from the germline V gene. Trimming took 2 bases from V and 7 from J, leaving 15 bases between them. The CDR3: CASSEDRFGGQPQHF. CDR3 coding DNA: TGTGCCAGCAGTGAAGATCGTTTTGGGGGGCAGCCCCAGCATTTT.

The V gene is TRBV11-2, the J gene TRBJ2-1; TRBD1 agrees at 9 bases. The CDR3 totals 15 residues. The trim removed 4 bases at V and 5 bases at J, leaving 6 bases unmatched. Germline V gene lookup returns CDR1 SGHAT and CDR2 FQNNGV. CDR3 region: CASSWTGDSNNEQFF. Written as DNA, the CDR3 is TGTGCCAGCAGCTGGACAGGGGACTCGAACAATGAGCAGTTCTTC.

The genes are TRBV6-1 and TRBJ1-5; D remains unclear. The germline V gene encodes CDR1 MNHNS and CDR2 SASEGT. CDR3 length: 15 amino acids. Trimming removed 0 bases from V and 4 bases from J, with 10 bases in between. This CDR3 reads CASSEALSQNQPQHF. DNA of the CDR3: TGTGCCAGCAGTGAAGCTCTCAGTCAAAATCAGCCCCAGCATTTT.

V is TRBV4-2 and J is TRBJ1-6; no definite D call. The CDR3 has 15 amino acids. V lost 0 bases to trimming and J lost 9 bases, with 12 bases between them. Germline assignment: CDR1 LGHNA and CDR2 YNFKEQ. The CDR3 coding sequence is TGTGCCAGCAGCCAAGATTGGCAAGAGAGTTCACCCCTCCACTTT. This encodes CASSQDWQESSPLHF.

This sequence joins TRBV29-1 and TRBJ1-4; D gene ambiguous. The CDR3 runs 15 residues. Looked up from germline, CDR1 is SQVTM and CDR2 is ANQGSEA. Trimming shortened V by 4 bases and J by 3 bases, and 15 bases separated the two germline ends. The CDR3 loop is CSVVTTVQSNEKLFF. The CDR3 DNA reads as TGCAGCGTTGTTACTACCGTGCAATCTAATGAAAAACTGTTTTTT.

With regard to this clone: Additional DNA sequences in this sample encode the identical CDR3. The chain uses TRBV27 and TRBJ1-2; D uncertain. The V and J ends lost 3 bases and 1 base respectively, with 6 bases between them. The CDR3 contains 13 residues. The germline gives CDR1 MNHEY, CDR2 SMNVEV (reference sequence). The CDR3 reads CASSFRGNYGYTF. The CDR3 DNA reads as TGTGCCAGCAGTTTCCGCGGTAACTATGGCTACACCTTC.

The chain links TRBV10-3 to TRBJ1-1; 7 nucleotides align to TRBD1. The CDR3 runs to 19 residues. With V trimmed by 0 bases and J by 8 bases, 21 bases remained unmatched. Germline V gene lookup returns CDR1 ENHRY and CDR2 SYGVKD. In DNA, the CDR3 is TGTGCCATCAGTGAGTCGGGTCGGGACAGCGACAAAGGGGGTTTGGAAGCTTTCTTT. Translating it yields CAISESGRDSDKGGLEAFF.

This sequence joins TRBV2 and TRBJ2-7, with TRBD1 as a possible D gene (6 bases). With 6 bases removed from V and 3 bases from J, the gap between germline ends came to 12 bases. Per the germline V gene, CDR1 is SNHLY and CDR2 is FYNNEI. This CDR3 has 13 residues. Here the CDR3 reads CASRFGQYYEQYF. CDR3 in DNA: TGTGCCAGCAGGTTCGGACAGTACTACGAGCAGTACTTC.

The chain combines TRBV7-9 with TRBJ1-5; D gene unclear. CDR1 is SEHNR, CDR2 FQNEAQ, per germline (reference sequence). This CDR3 contains 13 residues. The V end was cut by 5 bases, the J end by 4 bases, with 9 bases between. CDR3 DNA sequence: TGTGCCAGCAGCCGAACAGAGAATCAGCCCCAGCATTTT. This codes for CASSRTENQPQHF.

The chain uses TRBV5-1 and TRBJ2-1; the match to TRBD1 covers 10 bases. Trimming cost V 2 bases and J 5 bases; bases outside gene matches: 7. The CDR3 runs 16 residues. The V gene's germline CDR1 is SGHRS and CDR2 YFSETQ. The CDR3 DNA is TGCGCCAGCAGCTTAGCGACAGGGGGCTTCGACAATGAGCAGTTCTTC. This encodes CASSLATGGFDNEQFF.

The rearrangement uses TRBV28 and TRBJ1-5; the match to TRBD1 covers 10 bases. The germline V gene encodes CDR1 MDHEN and CDR2 SYDVKM. With V trimmed by 3 bases and J by 4 bases, 6 bases remained unmatched. The CDR3 is made up of 16 amino acids. Here the CDR3 reads CASSLTGQGLNQPQHF. DNA for the CDR3: TGTGCCAGCAGTTTGACGGGACAGGGGCTTAATCAGCCCCAGCATTTT.

The genes are TRBV19 and TRBJ1-5; 10 bases line up with TRBD1. V was clipped by 9 bases and J by 1 base; unmatched bases: 9. The CDR3 loop spans 16 amino acids. Germline-derived CDR1 and CDR2 are LNHDA and SQIVND (reference sequence). This chain's CDR3 is CASARDRGRSNQPQHF. CDR3 sequence (DNA): TGTGCCAGCGCCCGGGACAGGGGACGGAGCAATCAGCCCCAGCATTTT.

The genes are TRBV5-1 and TRBJ1-2; 11 nucleotides line up with TRBD1. This CDR3 is 15 amino acids long. V gave up 4 bases and J gave up 2 bases; unmatched junction bases: 4. From germline, CDR1 is SGHRS and CDR2 YFSETQ. This CDR3 is CASSPGQGGNYGYTF. CDR3 nucleotide sequence: TGCGCCAGCAGCCCGGGACAGGGGGGCAACTATGGCTACACCTTC.

The chain is built from TRBV7-9 and TRBJ1-1; 7 bases align to TRBD1. Trimming at V came to 7 bases and at J to 0 bases, leaving 2 bases not matched to a gene. Germline V gene data show CDR1 as SEHNR and CDR2 as FQNEAQ (reference sequence). This CDR3 is 13 amino acids long. CDR3 coding DNA: TGTGCCAGCATTACAGGGGTGAACACTGAAGCTTTCTTT. Encoded protein: CASITGVNTEAFF. The variable domain in full, completed from reference TRBV7-9 and TRBJ1-1, reads DTGVSQNPRHKITKRGQNVTFRCDPISEHNRLYWYRQTLGQGPEFLTYFQNEAQLEKSRLLSDRFSAERPKGSFSTLEIQRTEQGDSAMYLCASITGVNTEAFFGQGTRLTVV.

This chain uses TRBV12-1 with TRBJ2-7; the tabulated D call, TRBD1, remains unverified against the DNA. TRBV12-1 is termed a pseudogene. This CDR3 has 11 residues. This CDR3 reads CARQGVYEQYF. The CDR3 DNA follows: TGTGCCAGACAGGGGGTGTACGAGCAGTACTTC.

Note on this clone: An end of the junction does not agree with germline; a read error may underlie this. The V call is TRBV7-7, the J call TRBJ1-1, with D possibly being TRBD1 (5 bases). Germline CDR1 is SSHAT and CDR2 is FNYEAQ (reference sequence). The CDR3 length is 13 residues. CDR3 region: CASSIQENTEAFF. In nucleotides, the CDR3 is TGTGCTAGCAGCATACAGGAGAACACTGAAGCTTTCTTT.

The gene calls are TRBV28 and TRBJ1-1, with unresolved D. The ends were cut back, 5 bases at V and 6 bases at J, with 16 bases in the middle. The CDR3 extends over 14 amino acids. Germline V gives CDR1 MDHEN, CDR2 SYDVKM. CDR3 in DNA: TGTGCCAGCAGTCGTTACGGGAGGGTCGCTGAAGCTTTCTTT. The encoded protein is CASSRYGRVAEAFF.

The V call is TRBV19, the J call TRBJ1-3; D ambiguous. Per germline, CDR1 LNHDA and CDR2 SQIVND (reference sequence). The V end was cut by 1 base, the J end by 2 bases, with 9 bases between. This CDR3 is 15 amino acids long. The CDR3 protein is CASSIGLAAGNTIYF. The CDR3 DNA sequence: TGTGCCAGTAGTATAGGCCTCGCGGCTGGAAACACCATATATTTT.